This record covers a single TCR beta chain. For repertoire sequencing, the TCR beta CDR3 regions were amplified from RNA transcripts. RT-PCR with HTBI primers came first, then second-round multiplex PCR. TCRdb processed the multiplex PCR reads anew with MiXCR; each CDR3 protein has one entry. The sample lists hundreds of thousands of distinct CDR3 sequences, over 20% seen once, with around 3% in the top ten. V gave up 4 bases and J gave up 8 bases; unmatched junction bases: 2. From germline, CDR1 is MGHRA and CDR2 YSYEKL. CDR3 size: 14 residues. The sample comes from a study of Graves' ophthalmopathy and Graves' hyperthyroidism.

This sequence originates from a woman aged 18 to 35 with stable Graves' hyperthyroidism. Sequencing input: peripheral blood. The chain uses TRBV4-1 and TRBJ2-2; 12 nucleotides agree with TRBD1. This chain's CDR3 is CASSRDRGLGELFF. In DNA form, the CDR3 reads TGCGCCAGCAGCCGGGACAGGGGGCTTGGGGAGCTGTTTTTT.